One sample yielded the 16 T cell receptor beta chains listed below, sequenced in a study of blood T cell repertoires in COVID-19. Only in-frame clones appear in the TCRdb table, and some are missing; sequencing was by immunoSEQ multiplex PCR. The sample consists of approximately 150,000 clones, 85% to 90% of them appearing once. Sequenced input: peripheral blood. The receptor source for this set is a man aged 50 to 59 who had recovered from COVID-19.

The chain is built from TRBV28 and TRBJ2-7, with TRBD2 as a possible D gene (5 bases). Germline CDR1 and CDR2: MDHEN and SYDVKM. Trimming cost V 3 bases and J 5 bases, with 20 bases left between them. There are 16 residues in the CDR3. CDR3 amino acids: CASSFRQEVPVDEQYF. DNA of the CDR3: TGTGCCAGCAGTTTTCGGCAGGAGGTACCGGTGGACGAGCAGTACTTC.

The rearrangement joins TRBV6-5 to TRBJ2-3, with D unclear. The germline V gene encodes CDR1 MNHEY and CDR2 SVGAGI. This CDR3 has 14 amino acids. The V gene lost 6 bases and the J gene lost 0 bases, with 10 bases spanning the gap. The CDR3 is CASRWSASTDTQYF. For the CDR3, the DNA is TGTGCCAGCAGGTGGAGCGCGAGCACAGATACGCAGTATTTT.

This clone has just one count. The chain employs TRBV5-8 and TRBJ1-5; maybe TRBD1 (5 bases). From germline, CDR1 is SGHTS and CDR2 YDEGEE. The CDR3 loop spans 15 amino acids. With 7 bases removed from V and 6 bases from J, the gap between germline ends came to 20 bases. CDR3 nucleotide sequence: TGTGCCAGCTCTCGGGGGAGGGAGAAAATTCAGCCCCAGCATTTT. It specifies CASSRGREKIQPQHF.

CDR3 coding DNA: TGTGCCAGTAGTATAGGGACAGCAAAATTCTATGGCTACACCTTC. Protein product: CASSIGTAKFYGYTF. The chain has TRBV19 and TRBJ1-2; a possible D gene is TRBD1 (6 bases). Germline CDR1 LNHDA, CDR2 SQIVND (reference sequence). The ends were cut back, 1 base at V and 4 bases at J, with 13 bases in the middle. The CDR3 runs to 15 residues. The variable domain in full, completed from reference TRBV19 and TRBJ1-2, reads DGGITQSPKYLFRKEGQNVTLSCEQNLNHDAMYWYRQDPGQGLRLIYYSQIVNDFQKGDIAEGYSVSREKKESFPLTVTSAQKNPTAFYLCASSIGTAKFYGYTFGSGTRLTVV.

The genes are TRBV4-3 and TRBJ1-2, with TRBD1 identical over 7 bases. This CDR3 has 14 residues. V lost 2 bases to trimming and J lost 4 bases; unmatched junction nucleotides: 4. The germline gives CDR1 LGHNA, CDR2 YSLEER. The CDR3 reads CASSQTGEVYGYTF. The CDR3 DNA reads as TGCGCCAGCAGCCAAACAGGGGAAGTCTATGGCTACACCTTC.

V is TRBV27 and J is TRBJ2-1, with 10 nucleotides matching TRBD1. The CDR3 is 16 residues long. Losses at the gene ends were 6 bases for V and 2 bases for J; bases not matched to a gene: 7. Germline CDR1 is MNHEY and CDR2 is SMNVEV (reference sequence). The CDR3 is CASSRQGARPYNEQFF. In nucleotides, the CDR3 is TGTGCCAGCAGCCGACAGGGGGCGAGGCCCTACAATGAGCAGTTCTTC.

The chain employs TRBV11-2 and TRBJ2-1; TRBD2 is a possible D gene (6 bases). Trimming left V 0 bases short and J 9 bases short, with 12 bases between. The CDR3 is 14 residues long. From germline, CDR1 is SGHAT and CDR2 FQNNGV. The CDR3 DNA follows: TGTGCCAGCAGCTTAGATCTGGCGGGGCGTGAGCAGTTCTTC. Amino acids: CASSLDLAGREQFF.

The chain employs TRBV6-1 and TRBJ1-1, with D perhaps TRBD1 (5 bases). Trimming cost V 2 bases and J 5 bases, with 15 bases left between them. This CDR3 contains 15 residues. Germline V gene lookup returns CDR1 MNHNS and CDR2 SASEGT. DNA of the CDR3: TGTGCCAGCAGTGAACAGCCGGGGGGACGGACTGAAGCTTTCTTT. Amino acid sequence: CASSEQPGGRTEAFF.

The J gene is TRBJ2-2, the V gene TRBV19; 8 positions match TRBD1. Unmatched junction bases numbered 3, after V lost 2 bases and J lost 13 bases. Germline CDR1 LNHDA, CDR2 SQIVND (reference sequence). CDR3 length: 12 residues. The CDR3 DNA sequence: TGTGCCAGTAGTATACGACAGGGGAGGCTGTTTTTT. Protein sequence: CASSIRQGRLFF.

The chain couples TRBV2 to TRBJ2-3; 7 bases are a match to TRBD1. The CDR3 has 16 amino acids. V dropped 6 bases and J dropped 3; count of bases not matched to a gene: 12. Germline CDR1 SNHLY, CDR2 FYNNEI. The CDR3 DNA follows: TGTGCCAGCAGCGCGCGGGCAGGGGGTCGAACAGATACGCAGTATTTT. Protein sequence: CASSARAGGRTDTQYF. The whole variable domain, remainder taken from reference TRBV2 and TRBJ2-3, is EPEVTQTPSHQVTQMGQEVILRCVPISNHLYFYWYRQILGQKVEFLVSFYNNEISEKSEIFDDQFSVERPDGSNFTLKIRSTKLEDSAMYFCASSARAGGRTDTQYFGPGTRLTVL.

The rearrangement uses TRBV6-4 and TRBJ1-2, with 7 nucleotides matching TRBD1. The trim removed 5 bases at V and 4 bases at J, leaving 7 bases unmatched. Germline V gives CDR1 MRHNA, CDR2 SNTAGT. CDR3 length equals 14 residues. The CDR3 protein is CASSRTGEGYGYTF. The CDR3 DNA sequence: TGTGCCAGCAGTAGGACAGGAGAAGGCTATGGCTACACCTTC.

This chain connects TRBV15 to TRBJ2-2, with 7 bases identical to TRBD1. Unmatched junction bases numbered 1, after V lost 3 bases and J lost 6 bases. CDR3 length: 13 residues. Germline-derived CDR1 and CDR2 are LNHNV and YYDKDF (reference sequence). CDR3 sequence reads: CATSRRGPGELFF. CDR3 DNA: TGTGCCACCAGCAGGAGGGGGCCCGGGGAGCTGTTTTTT.

The CDR3 DNA is TGTGCCAGCAGCGTGACAGGGAATCAAGGCTACACCTTC. Translating it yields CASSVTGNQGYTF. V is TRBV9 and J is TRBJ1-2; 7 nucleotides line up with TRBD1. This CDR3 region has 13 residues. Unmatched junction bases numbered 6, after V lost 2 bases and J lost 8 bases. The V gene's germline CDR1 is SGDLS and CDR2 YYNGEE. The whole variable domain, remainder taken from reference TRBV9 and TRBJ1-2, is DSGVTQTPKHLITATGQRVTLRCSPRSGDLSVYWYQQSLDQGLQFLIQYYNGEERAKGNILERFSAQQFPDLHSELNLSSLELGDSALYFCASSVTGNQGYTFGSGTRLTVV.

The chain recombines TRBV7-2 with TRBJ2-3; TRBD2 matches 8 bases. V shed 2 bases, J shed 8 bases, and the junction held 18 bases outside the gene matches. The length of the CDR3 is 18 residues. CDR1 and CDR2 from the germline V gene are SGHTA and FQGNSA. The CDR3 region has the DNA TGTGCCAGCAGCTTACTTCCCATCGGCCGGGGGGGGACCAGTACGCAGTATTTT. This encodes CASSLLPIGRGGTSTQYF.

The chain uses TRBV20-1 and TRBJ2-1; 8 nucleotides line up with TRBD2. Germline loops: CDR1 DFQATT, CDR2 SNEGSKA (reference sequence). This CDR3 region has 14 residues. J gave up 7 bases and V 3 bases, and 8 bases lay outside the gene matches. In DNA form, the CDR3 reads TGCAGTGCTAGTCAGAGCGGGAGTCAAAATGAGCAGTTCTTC. Its translation: CSASQSGSQNEQFF.

The chain has TRBV2 and TRBJ2-1; 10 positions agree with TRBD2. The CDR3 consists of 16 residues. Trimming took 10 bases from V and 7 from J; bases not matched to a gene: 16. Germline lookup yields CDR1 SNHLY and CDR2 FYNNEI. This chain's CDR3 is CANADPLAGVRNEQFF. DNA for the CDR3: TGTGCCAACGCCGACCCCCTAGCGGGAGTAAGAAATGAGCAGTTCTTC.